What follows describes a single T cell receptor (beta chain). Its cognate antigen is unknown. 13 Jbeta primers and 60 Vbeta primers were used for the PCR. Original data processing: There were about 80 million unique TCR beta chains by a later count, and about 12 million of them were shared. Assay: immunoSEQ multiplex PCR; the TCRdb copy retains only in-frame clones and omits some. V and J calls plus clone size are reproduced from that table; the DNA served to infer D and trimming. The sample shows around 130,000 clones, over 75% of them seen only once. V was shortened by 4 bases and J by 5 bases, with 18 bases between the two germline ends. The germline V gene has CDR1 SGHDT and CDR2 YYEEEE. The CDR3 totals 15 residues. The record originates from a study of cytomegalovirus exposure and HLA in healthy donors. Study conclusions and caveats: There were reportedly fewer N-insertions in an Asian-associated ancestry cluster than the approximately 640-donor mean, in a later analysis.

The sequence was collected from a woman aged 18-35 years in good health and CMV-seronegative. This chain links TRBV5-6 with TRBJ1-1; maybe TRBD1 (6 bases). The source material was PBMCs. The CDR3 region has the DNA TGTGCCAGCAGCCTCCCCCCAGGGGTTCGGACTGAAGCTTTCTTT. Translating it yields CASSLPPGVRTEAFF.